This T cell receptor (beta chain) comes out of a study of T cell responses to AZD1222 COVID-19 vaccine. Across the study: Second doses at about 4 or about 12 weeks were pooled.

CDR1 is MNHEY and CDR2 is SMNVEV in the germline V gene (reference sequence). CDR3 size: 14 residues. After removal of 2 bases from V and 1 base from J, the junction contained 0 bases not matched to a gene. Produced via immunoSEQ multiplex PCR; TCRdb's table is partial and in-frame only. Altogether roughly 150,000 clones are present, 92% being singletons, with the ten largest covering around 1.6%. This clone has only one observation. Antigen: not known. Broader study findings: Vaccination with two AZD1222 doses was followed by a rise in Spike-specific TCR breadth and depth.

This sequence originates from an adult in good health. The sequenced sample was peripheral blood, obtained on day 0 of AZD1222 vaccination. V gene TRBV27 combines with J gene TRBJ2-7; TRBD1 matches 9 bases. The CDR3 is CASSLGQGSYEQYF. The CDR3 bases are TGTGCCAGCAGTTTAGGACAGGGGTCCTACGAGCAGTACTTC.